This T cell receptor beta chain was sequenced during a study of T cell responses to AZD1222 COVID-19 vaccine. The wider study: Pooling was applied to second doses at about 4 or about 12 weeks.

Findings and caveats of the study: Nearly half of unique spike-specific TCRs reportedly avoided B.1.351 and B.1.1.7 mutated regions. Clonal diversity was possibly underestimated, and the donors were mostly white British, with more females. Two doses of AZD1222 preceded a rise in Spike-specific TCR breadth and depth.

TCRdb's copy holds only in-frame clones and misses some; the assay was immunoSEQ multiplex PCR. Of around 84,000 clones listed, 80% to 90% are singletons. For this clone: Its antigen is unknown.

The CDR3 is made up of 15 amino acids. Trimming at V came to 8 bases and at J to 0 bases, leaving 7 bases not matched to a gene. Looked up from germline, CDR1 is KGHSH and CDR2 is LQKENI. This TCR was recovered from an adult in good health. This chain uses TRBV18 with TRBJ1-3; TRBD1 aligns across 7 bases. This material consisted of peripheral blood, taken on day 0 of AZD1222 vaccination. CDR3 coding DNA: TGTGCCAGCCCATCAGGACAGGCCTCTGGAAACACCATATATTTT. Amino acids: CASPSGQASGNTIYF.